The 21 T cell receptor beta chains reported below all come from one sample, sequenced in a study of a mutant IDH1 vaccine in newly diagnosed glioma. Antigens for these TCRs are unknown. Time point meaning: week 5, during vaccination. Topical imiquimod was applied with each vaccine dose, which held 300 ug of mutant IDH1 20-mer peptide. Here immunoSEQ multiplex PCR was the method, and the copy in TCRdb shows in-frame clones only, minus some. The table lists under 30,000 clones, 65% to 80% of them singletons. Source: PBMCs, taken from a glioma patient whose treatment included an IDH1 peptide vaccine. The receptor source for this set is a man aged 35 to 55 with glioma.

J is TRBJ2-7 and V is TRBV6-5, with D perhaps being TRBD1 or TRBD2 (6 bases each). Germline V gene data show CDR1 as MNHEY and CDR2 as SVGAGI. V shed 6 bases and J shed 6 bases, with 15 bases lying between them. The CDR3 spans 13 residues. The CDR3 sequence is CASSPGAGSEQYF. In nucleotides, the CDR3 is TGTGCCAGCAGCCCGGGGGCTGGCAGCGAGCAGTACTTC.

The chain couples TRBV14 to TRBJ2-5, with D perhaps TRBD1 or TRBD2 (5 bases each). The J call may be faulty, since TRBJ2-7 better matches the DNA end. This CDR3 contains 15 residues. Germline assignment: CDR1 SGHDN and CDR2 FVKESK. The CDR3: CASSQGRGTSYEQYF. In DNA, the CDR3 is TGTGCCAGCAGCCAAGGTCGGGGCACCTCCTACGAGCAGTACTTC.

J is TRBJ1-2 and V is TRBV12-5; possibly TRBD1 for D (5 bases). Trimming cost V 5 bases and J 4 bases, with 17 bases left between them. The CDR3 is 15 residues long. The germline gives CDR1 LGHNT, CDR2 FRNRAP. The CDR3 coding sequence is TGTGCTAGTGGTGGGGACGTCAGCCGCCTCTATGGCTACACCTTC. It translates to CASGGDVSRLYGYTF.

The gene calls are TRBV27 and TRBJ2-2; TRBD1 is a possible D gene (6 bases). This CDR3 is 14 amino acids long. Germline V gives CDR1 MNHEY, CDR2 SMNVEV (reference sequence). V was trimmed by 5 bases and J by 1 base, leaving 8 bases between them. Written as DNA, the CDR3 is TGTGCCAGCAGTCCGGGACAGAACACCGGGGAGCTGTTTTTT. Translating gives CASSPGQNTGELFF.

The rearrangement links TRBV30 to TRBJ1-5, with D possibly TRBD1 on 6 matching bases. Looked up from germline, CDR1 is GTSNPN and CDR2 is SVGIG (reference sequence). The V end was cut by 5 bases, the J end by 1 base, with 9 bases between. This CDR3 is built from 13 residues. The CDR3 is CAWAQGSNQPQHF. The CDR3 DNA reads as TGTGCCTGGGCACAGGGAAGCAATCAGCCCCAGCATTTT.

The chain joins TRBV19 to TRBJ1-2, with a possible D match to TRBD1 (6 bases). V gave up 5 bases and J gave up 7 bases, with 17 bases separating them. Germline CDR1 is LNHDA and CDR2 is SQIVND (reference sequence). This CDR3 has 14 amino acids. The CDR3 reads CASSPTTTGGGYTF. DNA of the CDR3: TGTGCCAGTAGTCCCACCACGACAGGAGGTGGCTACACCTTC.

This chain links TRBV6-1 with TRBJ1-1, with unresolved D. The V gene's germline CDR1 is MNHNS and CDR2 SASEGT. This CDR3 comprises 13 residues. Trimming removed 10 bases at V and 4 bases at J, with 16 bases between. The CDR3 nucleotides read TGTGCCATAGAAAGGGATGGAGTCACTGAAGCTTTCTTT. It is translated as CAIERDGVTEAFF.

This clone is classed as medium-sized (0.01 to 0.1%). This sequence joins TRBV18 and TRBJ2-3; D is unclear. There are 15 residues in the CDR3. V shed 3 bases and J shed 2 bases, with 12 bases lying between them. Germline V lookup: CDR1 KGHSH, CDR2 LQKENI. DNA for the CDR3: TGTGCCAGCTCACCGCGAGGCAGTACCACAGATACGCAGTATTTT. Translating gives CASSPRGSTTDTQYF.

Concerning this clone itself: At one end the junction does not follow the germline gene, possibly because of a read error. The CDR3 DNA reads as TGTGCCAGCAGTTACAGTAATGGTGGCGGGGGCGAGGAGTACTTC. Amino acid sequence: CASSYSNGGGGEEYF. The chain uses TRBV6-5 and TRBJ2-7, with D possibly being TRBD2 (7 bases). The germline V gene has CDR1 MNHEY and CDR2 SVGAGI. The CDR3 runs 15 residues.

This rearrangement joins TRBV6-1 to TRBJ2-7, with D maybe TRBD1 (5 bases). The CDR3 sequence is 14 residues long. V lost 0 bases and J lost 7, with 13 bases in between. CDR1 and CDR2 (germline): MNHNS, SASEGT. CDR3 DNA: TGTGCCAGCAGTGAAGCGCTATGGGGCCAGGAGCAGTACTTC. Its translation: CASSEALWGQEQYF.

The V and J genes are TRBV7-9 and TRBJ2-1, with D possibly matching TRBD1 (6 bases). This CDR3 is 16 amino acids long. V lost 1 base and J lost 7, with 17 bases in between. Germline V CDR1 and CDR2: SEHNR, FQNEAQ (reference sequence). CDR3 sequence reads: CASSLDPGQYGNEQFF. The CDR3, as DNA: TGTGCCAGCAGCTTAGATCCGGGACAATACGGTAATGAGCAGTTCTTC.

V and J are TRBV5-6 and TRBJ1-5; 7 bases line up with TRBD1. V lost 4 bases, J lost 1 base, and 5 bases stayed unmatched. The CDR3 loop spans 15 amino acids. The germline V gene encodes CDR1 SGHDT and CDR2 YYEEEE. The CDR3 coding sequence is TGTGCCAGCAGCCAGACAGGGTGGAGCAATCAGCCCCAGCATTTT. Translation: CASSQTGWSNQPQHF. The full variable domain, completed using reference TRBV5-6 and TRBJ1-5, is DAGVTQSPTHLIKTRGQQVTLRCSPKSGHDTVSWYQQALGQGPQFIFQYYEEEERQRGNFPDRFSGHQFPNYSSELNVNALLLGDSALYLCASSQTGWSNQPQHFGDGTRLSIL.

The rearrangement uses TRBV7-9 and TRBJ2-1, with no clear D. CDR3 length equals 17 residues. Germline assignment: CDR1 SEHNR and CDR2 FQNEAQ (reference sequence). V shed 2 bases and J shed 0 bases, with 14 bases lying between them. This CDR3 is CASSLRRRQSSYNEQFF. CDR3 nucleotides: TGTGCCAGCAGCTTAAGAAGGCGCCAATCCTCCTACAATGAGCAGTTCTTC. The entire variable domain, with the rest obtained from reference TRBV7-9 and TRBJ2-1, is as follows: DTGVSQNPRHKITKRGQNVTFRCDPISEHNRLYWYRQTLGQGPEFLTYFQNEAQLEKSRLLSDRFSAERPKGSFSTLEIQRTEQGDSAMYLCASSLRRRQSSYNEQFFGPGTRLTVL.

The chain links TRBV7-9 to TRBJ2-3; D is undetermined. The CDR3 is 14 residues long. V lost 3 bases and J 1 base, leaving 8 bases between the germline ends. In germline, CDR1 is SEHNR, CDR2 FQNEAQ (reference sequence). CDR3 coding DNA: TGTGCCAGCAGCTTCCACTCTGGCACAGATACGCAGTATTTT. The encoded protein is CASSFHSGTDTQYF.

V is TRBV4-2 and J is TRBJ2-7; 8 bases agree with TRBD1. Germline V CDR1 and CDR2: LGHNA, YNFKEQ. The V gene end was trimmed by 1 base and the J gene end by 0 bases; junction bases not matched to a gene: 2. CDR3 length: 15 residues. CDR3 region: CASSQGTGGSYEQYF. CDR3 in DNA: TGTGCCAGCAGCCAAGGAACAGGGGGCTCCTACGAGCAGTACTTC.

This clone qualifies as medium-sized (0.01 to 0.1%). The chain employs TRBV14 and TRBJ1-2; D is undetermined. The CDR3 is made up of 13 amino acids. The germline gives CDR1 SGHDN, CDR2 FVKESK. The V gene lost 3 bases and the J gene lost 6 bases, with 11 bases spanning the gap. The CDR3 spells CASSHVRDNGYTF. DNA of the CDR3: TGTGCCAGCAGCCACGTACGAGACAATGGCTACACCTTC.

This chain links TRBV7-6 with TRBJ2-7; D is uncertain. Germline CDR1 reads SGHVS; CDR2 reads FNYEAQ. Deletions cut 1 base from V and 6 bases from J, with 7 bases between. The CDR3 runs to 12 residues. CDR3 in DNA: TGTGCCAGCAGCTTAGACCCCGGCGAGCAGTACTTC. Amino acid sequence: CASSLDPGEQYF.

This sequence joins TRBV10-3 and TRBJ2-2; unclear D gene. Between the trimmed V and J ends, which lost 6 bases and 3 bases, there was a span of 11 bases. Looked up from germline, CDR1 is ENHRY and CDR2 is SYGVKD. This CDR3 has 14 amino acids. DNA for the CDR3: TGTGCCATCAGCAACGGGTCTTACACCGGGGAGCTGTTTTTT. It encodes CAISNGSYTGELFF.

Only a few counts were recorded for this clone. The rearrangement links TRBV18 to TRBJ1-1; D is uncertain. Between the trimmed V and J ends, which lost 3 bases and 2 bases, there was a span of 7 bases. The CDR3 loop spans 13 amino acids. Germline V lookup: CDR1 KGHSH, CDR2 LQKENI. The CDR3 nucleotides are TGTGCCAGCTCACCGGACCACAACACTGAAGCTTTCTTT. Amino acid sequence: CASSPDHNTEAFF. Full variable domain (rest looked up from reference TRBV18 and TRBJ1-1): NAGVMQNPRHLVRRRGQEARLRCSPMKGHSHVYWYRQLPEEGLKFMVYLQKENIIDESGMPKERFSAEFPKEGPSILRIQQVVRGDSAAYFCASSPDHNTEAFFGQGTRLTVV.

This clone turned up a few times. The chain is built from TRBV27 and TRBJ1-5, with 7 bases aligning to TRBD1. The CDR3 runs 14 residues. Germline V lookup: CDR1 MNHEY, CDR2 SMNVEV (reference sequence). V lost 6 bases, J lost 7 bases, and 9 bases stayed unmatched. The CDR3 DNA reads TGTGCCAGCAGAGACTACAGGGGCCTGCAGCCCCAGCATTTT. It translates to CASRDYRGLQPQHF.

CDR3: CASSGNQNTIYF. DNA of the CDR3: TGTGCCAGCAGCGGTAACCAAAACACCATATATTTT. This chain joins TRBV7-8 and TRBJ1-3; the D is unclear. V was shortened by 5 bases and J by 6 bases, with 8 bases between the two germline ends. The CDR3 length is 12 residues. Germline CDR1 reads SGHVS; CDR2 reads FQNEAQ.